Here is one T cell receptor beta chain with its context. What it binds is not known. The sample originates from a study of CXCR3-negative and CXCR3-positive naive CD8 T cells. Overall study findings and caveats: Comparably high diversity was seen in both naive subsets, and much lower diversity in memory CD8+ cells. Naive cells positive for CXCR3 carried more hydrophobic TRB CDR3s than CXCR3-negative ones.

UMI-labeled 5' RACE TRB cDNA libraries were prepared from the cells. Using the 5' RACE reads, TCRdb records one entry per CDR3 protein without DNA. The listing contains 20,000 to 30,000 distinct CDR3 sequences. Germline V gene sequence: CDR1 MDHEN, CDR2 SYDVKM. The CDR3 totals 15 residues. Every CD8+ T cell subset underwent triplicate sorting at about 300,000 cells apiece. Input material: naive CXCR3- CD8+ T cells from blood. The subset denotes: CD45RO-CCR7+CD27+CD95- naive CD8+ T cells lacking CXCR3 (TNR3-). The chain links TRBV28 to TRBJ1-1. This TCR derives from a human donor in good health. Some clones in this sample may be carry-over from other donors' samples. CDR3 protein: CASSSPPGLNTEAFF.